This T cell receptor beta chain stems from a study of cytomegalovirus exposure and HLA in healthy donors. Findings and limits, study-wide: Versus the 666-donor mean, an Asian-associated ancestry cluster reportedly showed fewer N-insertions in a later analysis. What TCR beta sequences reportedly achieved was accurate prediction of HLA-A and HLA-B alleles in most subjects.

The CDR3 has 16 residues. From germline, CDR1 is LNHDA and CDR2 SQIVND (reference sequence). V was pared by 3 bases and J by 4 bases, with 8 bases of the junction left unmatched. The PCR employed 60 Vbeta primers together with 13 Jbeta primers. Repertoires were generated with immunoSEQ multiplex PCR, while TCRdb's copy carries only in-frame clones and drops some. Seen here are around 130,000 clones, roughly 80% observed once, and the top ten hold approximately 1.1%. With regard to this clone: Its antigen is undetermined.

The specimen sequenced was PBMCs. The chain recombines TRBV19 with TRBJ1-1, with 10 nucleotides matching TRBD1. This sequence originates from a boy aged 5-17 years in good health and CMV-seronegative. This chain's CDR3 is CASSIPTGGLGTEAFF. DNA for the CDR3: TGTGCCAGTAGTATCCCGACAGGGGGCTTGGGCACTGAAGCTTTCTTT.